The 30 T cell receptor beta chains in this list originate from one sample, sequenced in a study of blood T cell repertoires in COVID-19. Libraries were prepared by immunoSEQ multiplex PCR; TCRdb keeps only in-frame clonotypes and omits some of them. The sample has about 210,000 clones, around 81% seen once. The sequenced sample was PBMCs or T cells enriched from blood (not recorded which). The receptors come from a woman in her fifties or sixties with acute COVID-19.

The V and J genes are TRBV6-5 and TRBJ2-1; TRBD2 is a possible D gene (6 bases). Germline loops: CDR1 MNHEY, CDR2 SVGAGI. The CDR3 is made up of 13 amino acids. With 6 bases removed from V and 9 bases from J, the gap between germline ends came to 15 bases. The CDR3 loop reads CASRRGEVGEQFF. In DNA form, the CDR3 reads TGTGCCAGCAGACGAGGGGAGGTAGGTGAGCAGTTCTTC.

This chain links TRBV7-2 with TRBJ1-2; a possible D gene is TRBD1 (6 bases). Trimming shortened V by 0 bases and J by 6 bases, and 20 bases separated the two germline ends. The CDR3 has 17 amino acids. From germline, CDR1 is SGHTA and CDR2 FQGNSA. The CDR3 nucleotides are TGTGCCAGCAGCTTAGCGGCTACAGGGAGTGGAGCTAATGGCTACACCTTC. This gives the protein CASSLAATGSGANGYTF. Filled out from reference TRBV7-2 and TRBJ1-2, the complete variable domain reads GAGVSQSPSNKVTEKGKDVELRCDPISGHTALYWYRQSLGQGLEFLIYFQGNSAPDKSGLPSDRFSAERTGGSVSTLTIQRTQQEDSAVYLCASSLAATGSGANGYTFGSGTRLTVV.

The chain employs TRBV3-1 (or the pseudogene TRBV3-2) and TRBJ2-2; 10 bases are shared with TRBD2. The CDR3 has 17 residues. The V gene end was trimmed by 2 bases and the J gene end by 0 bases; junction bases not matched to a gene: 3. CDR1 and CDR2 from the germline V gene are LGHDT and YNNKEL (reference sequence). The CDR3 coding sequence is TGTGCCAGCAGCCAATTAGCGGGGGGCTCGAACACCGGGGAGCTGTTTTTT. It yields the protein CASSQLAGGSNTGELFF.

The rearrangement links TRBV11-2 to TRBJ2-1, with D maybe TRBD2 (5 bases). CDR1 is SGHAT and CDR2 is FQNNGV in the germline V gene. V was clipped by 6 bases and J by 0 bases, with 12 bases between them. This CDR3 is 15 amino acids long. This CDR3 is CASREKRNSYNEQFF. CDR3 bases: TGTGCCAGCAGAGAGAAGCGGAACTCCTACAATGAGCAGTTCTTC.

The V call is TRBV7-3, the J call TRBJ1-3, with a weak D call TRBD1 (6 bases). The germline V and J ends were trimmed by 4 bases and 2 bases, with 6 bases remaining between them. The CDR3 extends over 13 amino acids. The germline gives CDR1 SGHTA, CDR2 FQGTGA. CDR3 coding DNA: TGTGCCAGCAGCTCAGGGGCTGGAAACACCATATATTTT. Translation: CASSSGAGNTIYF.

The rearrangement links TRBV19 to TRBJ2-3; 13 positions match TRBD2. Germline CDR1 and CDR2: LNHDA and SQIVND (reference sequence). Germline trimming cut 5 bases from V and 3 bases from J; bases unmatched to any gene: 2. The CDR3 loop spans 15 amino acids. The CDR3 loop reads CASSLLAGGTDTQYF. CDR3 DNA sequence: TGTGCCAGTAGTCTACTAGCGGGAGGGACAGATACGCAGTATTTT.

This chain connects TRBV11-2 to TRBJ2-1, with D possibly being TRBD2 (6 bases). Trimming removed 1 base from V and 6 bases from J, with 13 bases in between. CDR1 SGHAT and CDR2 FQNNGV come from the germline V gene. This CDR3 is built from 15 residues. The DNA of the CDR3 is TGTGCCAGCAGCTTAGCCCGGGACGGGAGCAATGAGCAGTTCTTC. Translating gives CASSLARDGSNEQFF.

This chain connects TRBV5-1 to TRBJ2-4, with D perhaps matching TRBD1 (6 bases). The CDR3 extends over 14 amino acids. V lost 4 bases, J lost 3 bases, and 11 bases lay in between. The germline CDR1 and CDR2 sequences are SGHRS and YFSETQ. CDR3 in amino acids: CASSAGVGKNIQYF. In DNA, the CDR3 is TGCGCCAGCAGCGCAGGGGTAGGCAAAAACATTCAGTACTTC.

The J gene is TRBJ2-3, the V gene TRBV2; 7 bases line up with TRBD1. The CDR3 runs to 14 residues. Germline trimming cut 7 bases from V and 0 bases from J; bases unmatched to any gene: 4. CDR1 and CDR2 (germline): SNHLY, FYNNEI. CDR3 protein: CASNDRASTDTQYF. Written as DNA, the CDR3 is TGTGCCAGCAACGACAGGGCTAGCACAGATACGCAGTATTTT.

The V call is TRBV5-6, the J call TRBJ2-7, with a weak D call TRBD1 (6 bases). V was clipped by 1 base and J by 3 bases, with 14 bases between them. Germline CDR1 reads SGHDT; CDR2 reads YYEEEE. The CDR3 has 15 amino acids. The CDR3 DNA reads TGTGCCAGCAGCTTGATAGGGACAATAAACTACGAGCAGTACTTC. This translates into CASSLIGTINYEQYF.

The chain recombines TRBV15 with TRBJ1-2; 8 bases agree with TRBD1. This CDR3 is 15 amino acids long. V was pared by 3 bases and J by 4 bases, with 7 bases of the junction left unmatched. Per germline, CDR1 LNHNV and CDR2 YYDKDF (reference sequence). DNA of the CDR3: TGTGCCACCAGCAGGGACAGGGTAGGGACCTATGGCTACACCTTC. It specifies CATSRDRVGTYGYTF.

The chain has TRBV7-2 and TRBJ2-7; 9 bases match TRBD1. J lost 5 bases, V lost 5 bases, and 10 bases had no gene match. Per the germline V gene, CDR1 is SGHTA and CDR2 is FQGNSA. CDR3 length equals 15 residues. For the CDR3, the DNA is TGTGCCAGCAGCGAGGGAGGGACAGGGAGAAACGAGCAGTACTTC. This translates into CASSEGGTGRNEQYF.

The genes are TRBV18 and TRBJ2-7, with D unclear. CDR3 length: 11 residues. Germline CDR1 is KGHSH and CDR2 is LQKENI. V shed 5 bases and J shed 3 bases, with 5 bases lying between them. CDR3 residues: CASSIDYEQYF. CDR3 nucleotides: TGTGCCAGCTCAATAGACTACGAGCAGTACTTC.

This rearrangement joins TRBV5-3 to TRBJ2-1; D may be TRBD1 (6 bases). TRBV5-3 is an open reading frame whose function is uncertain. V was pared by 4 bases and J by 2 bases, with 13 bases between. This CDR3 region has 15 residues. CDR3 residues: CARSNLTGTYNEQFF. For the CDR3, the DNA is TGTGCCAGAAGCAACCTGACAGGAACCTACAATGAGCAGTTCTTC.

The rearrangement uses TRBV5-5 and TRBJ1-1, with 9 bases fitting TRBD1. The V gene's germline CDR1 is SGHKS and CDR2 YYEKEE (reference sequence). The J segment lost 1 base and the V segment lost 4 bases, leaving 5 bases of the junction unmatched. The CDR3 runs 15 residues. Written as DNA, the CDR3 is TGTGCCAGCAGCCCCTGGACAGGGGAGAACACTGAAGCTTTCTTT. Protein sequence: CASSPWTGENTEAFF.

V and J are TRBV19 and TRBJ2-7; TRBD1 might be the D (5 bases). Trimming shortened V by 3 bases and J by 3 bases, and 15 bases separated the two germline ends. CDR1 and CDR2 from the germline V gene are LNHDA and SQIVND (reference sequence). There are 15 residues in the CDR3. The CDR3 DNA sequence: TGTGCCAGTAGTATTAGGGGTTCAGGGATCTACGAGCAGTACTTC. This codes for CASSIRGSGIYEQYF.

The chain recombines TRBV7-9 with TRBJ1-1; 7 nucleotides line up with TRBD1. This CDR3 region has 15 residues. V was pared by 6 bases and J by 0 bases, with 7 bases of the junction left unmatched. Germline lookup yields CDR1 SEHNR and CDR2 FQNEAQ (reference sequence). CDR3 sequence (DNA): TGTGCCAGCAGTCCCAGACAGGGAATGAACACTGAAGCTTTCTTT. Translation: CASSPRQGMNTEAFF.

The chain has TRBV5-4 and TRBJ2-6, with D possibly being TRBD1 (5 bases). The CDR3 runs 14 residues. Trimming cost V 4 bases and J 11 bases, with 16 bases left between them. Germline V gene lookup returns CDR1 SGHNT and CDR2 YYREEE (reference sequence). In DNA, the CDR3 is TGTGCCAGCAGCCGACCAGGGAATGTTGACGTCCTGACTTTC. It codes for CASSRPGNVDVLTF.

V usage is TRBV12-3 or TRBV12-4 and J usage is TRBJ2-7; no definite D call. The CDR3 covers 13 residues. V was shortened by 5 bases and J by 0 bases, with 8 bases between the two germline ends. CDR3 region: CASSRRSSYEQYF. In DNA form, the CDR3 reads TGTGCCAGCAGTCGACGGAGCTCCTACGAGCAGTACTTC.

Turning to this clone: This specimen includes other DNA sequences encoding the same CDR3. The chain combines TRBV2 with TRBJ1-5; D is undetermined. The V gene lost 8 bases and the J gene lost 0 bases, with 8 bases spanning the gap. Germline loops: CDR1 SNHLY, CDR2 FYNNEI. The CDR3 totals 13 residues. The CDR3 protein is CASRRDSNQPQHF. DNA for the CDR3: TGTGCCAGCCGTCGGGATAGCAATCAGCCCCAGCATTTT.

CDR3 sequence (DNA): TGTGCCAGCAGCCAAGCAGATAGCGCAACTAATGAAAAACTGTTTTTT. It codes for CASSQADSATNEKLFF. The chain carries TRBV3-1 (or the pseudogene TRBV3-2) and TRBJ1-4, with D hard to call. Germline V gene sequence: CDR1 LGHDT, CDR2 YNNKEL (reference sequence). Trimming left V 1 base short and J 0 bases short, with 9 bases between. The CDR3 has 16 amino acids.

This sequence joins TRBV10-3 and TRBJ2-7; 12 nucleotides agree with TRBD2. The CDR3 spans 15 residues. V lost 3 bases to trimming and J lost 7 bases; unmatched junction nucleotides: 7. In germline, CDR1 is ENHRY, CDR2 SYGVKD. The CDR3 spells CAISERLAGAGEQYF. CDR3 in DNA: TGTGCCATCAGTGAACGACTAGCGGGAGCTGGGGAGCAGTACTTC.

This sequence joins TRBV28 and TRBJ1-6, with D possibly TRBD1 on 6 matching bases. CDR3 length: 15 residues. V dropped 1 base and J dropped 9 bases, with 13 bases sitting between them. The germline V gene has CDR1 MDHEN and CDR2 SYDVKM. The CDR3 here is CASSLSGQRSSPLHF. The CDR3 DNA sequence: TGTGCCAGCAGTTTATCGGGACAAAGGAGTTCACCCCTCCACTTT. Full variable domain (outside the CDR3, taken from reference TRBV28 and TRBJ1-6): DVKVTQSSRYLVKRTGEKVFLECVQDMDHENMFWYRQDPGLGLRLIYFSYDVKMKEKGDIPEGYSVSREKKERFSLILESASTNQTSMYLCASSLSGQRSSPLHFGNGTRLTVT.

V usage is TRBV28 and J usage is TRBJ1-2; perhaps TRBD1 as D (5 bases). This CDR3 has 14 residues. V gave up 5 bases and J gave up 5 bases, with 15 bases separating them. Germline CDR1 reads MDHEN; CDR2 reads SYDVKM. This chain's CDR3 is CASSPSGGGYGYTF. The CDR3 nucleotides are TGTGCCAGCAGTCCCTCCGGGGGGGGGTATGGCTACACCTTC.

The CDR3 here is CASSVGQGVGGYTF. CDR3 DNA sequence: TGTGCCAGCAGCGTAGGACAGGGGGTGGGTGGCTACACCTTC. The genes are TRBV9 and TRBJ1-2; 9 nucleotides agree with TRBD1. CDR3 size: 14 residues. Unmatched junction bases numbered 4, after V lost 0 bases and J lost 7 bases. Germline assignment: CDR1 SGDLS and CDR2 YYNGEE. Filled out from reference TRBV9 and TRBJ1-2, the complete variable domain reads DSGVTQTPKHLITATGQRVTLRCSPRSGDLSVYWYQQSLDQGLQFLIQYYNGEERAKGNILERFSAQQFPDLHSELNLSSLELGDSALYFCASSVGQGVGGYTFGSGTRLTVV.

This chain uses TRBV12-3 or TRBV12-4 with TRBJ2-3, with TRBD1 as a possible D gene (6 bases). The V end was cut by 5 bases, the J end by 2 bases, with 8 bases between. This CDR3 region has 13 residues. CDR3 sequence: CASSTGNTDTQYF. The CDR3 nucleotides read TGTGCCAGCAGTACAGGGAACACAGATACGCAGTATTTT.

The chain has TRBV7-9 and TRBJ1-2, with a tentative D call TRBD1 (6 bases). With 5 bases removed from V and 7 bases from J, the gap between germline ends came to 14 bases. In germline, CDR1 is SEHNR, CDR2 FQNEAQ (reference sequence). The CDR3 totals 13 residues. The CDR3 sequence: CASSPHRVPGYTF. The CDR3 DNA sequence: TGTGCCAGCAGCCCGCACAGGGTTCCTGGCTACACCTTC.

The chain has TRBV3-1 (or the pseudogene TRBV3-2) and TRBJ2-7; TRBD2 aligns across 9 bases. The length of the CDR3 is 16 residues. Germline V CDR1 and CDR2: LGHDT, YNNKEL (reference sequence). V lost 1 base and J lost 3; bases outside the gene matches: 7. Here the CDR3 reads CASSQGSGRGHYEQYF. The CDR3 DNA reads TGTGCCAGCAGCCAAGGTAGCGGGAGAGGGCACTACGAGCAGTACTTC.

The CDR3 region has the DNA TGCGCCAGCAGCTTGGTCCTAGCGGGGGGTTTCAATGAGCAGTTCTTC. Protein product: CASSLVLAGGFNEQFF. The V call is TRBV5-1, the J call TRBJ2-1, with TRBD2 identical over 11 bases. Unmatched junction bases numbered 5, after V lost 0 bases and J lost 6 bases. Germline V gene lookup returns CDR1 SGHRS and CDR2 YFSETQ. The CDR3 length is 16 residues.

The chain carries TRBV9 and TRBJ2-7; TRBD1 matches at 10 bases. The CDR3 spans 15 residues. In germline, CDR1 is SGDLS, CDR2 YYNGEE. V shed 5 bases and J 3 bases; nucleotides not matched to a gene: 8. CDR3 sequence: CASRRPGQGNYEQYF. CDR3 nucleotides: TGTGCCAGCAGGCGTCCGGGACAGGGGAACTACGAGCAGTACTTC.